The 2 T cell receptor beta chains below were found in one sample sequenced in a study of T cell changes during pregnancy in multiple sclerosis. Libraries were prepared by immunoSEQ multiplex PCR; TCRdb keeps only in-frame clonotypes and omits some of them. The data show about 120,000 clones, approximately 93% seen once. This specimen was peripheral blood, taken before pregnancy. These receptors were taken from a female donor with multiple sclerosis, enrolled in a pregnancy study.

The rearrangement uses TRBV5-1 and TRBJ2-7, with D tentatively TRBD1 (5 bases). The CDR3 is 15 residues long. Per the germline V gene, CDR1 is SGHRS and CDR2 is YFSETQ. V lost 0 bases to trimming and J lost 3 bases, with 13 bases between them. CDR3 nucleotides: TGCGCCAGCAGCTTGGAAGCAGGGAATTACTACGAGCAGTACTTC. It yields the protein CASSLEAGNYYEQYF. Filled out from reference TRBV5-1 and TRBJ2-7, the complete variable domain reads KAGVTQTPRYLIKTRGQQVTLSCSPISGHRSVSWYQQTPGQGLQFLFEYFSETQRNKGNFPGRFSGRQFSNSRSEMNVSTLELGDSALYLCASSLEAGNYYEQYFGPGTRLTVT.

V gene TRBV15 combines with J gene TRBJ1-1; D might be TRBD1 (6 bases). Germline-derived CDR1 and CDR2 are LNHNV and YYDKDF (reference sequence). The CDR3 loop spans 17 amino acids. V was clipped by 0 bases and J by 1 base, with 15 bases between them. CDR3 protein: CATSRDTGTKPNTEAFF. In DNA form, the CDR3 reads TGTGCCACCAGCAGAGATACAGGGACAAAGCCGAACACTGAAGCTTTCTTT. Based on the CDR3 plus reference TRBV15 and TRBJ1-1, the full variable domain is DAMVIQNPRYQVTQFGKPVTLSCSQTLNHNVMYWYQQKSSQAPKLLFHYYDKDFNNEADTPDNFQSRRPNTSFCFLDIRSPGLGDTAMYLCATSRDTGTKPNTEAFFGQGTRLTVV.